Here is one T cell receptor beta chain with its context. The data belong to a study of shared clonotypes between healthy human individuals. Study at large: Aged between 18 and 49, the donors were a couple of women and three men.

Looked up from germline, CDR1 is LGHNA and CDR2 is YSLEER. This CDR3 is 13 amino acids long. With 4 bases removed from V and 0 bases from J, the gap between germline ends came to 7 bases. TCRdb's table, derived via immunoSEQ multiplex PCR, lists solely in-frame clones and lacks some. Among 1.6 million or so clones listed, 96% were seen once. The V gene is TRBV4-3, the J gene TRBJ2-7; no definite D call. Sequencing was performed on naive CD4+ T cells sorted from blood. Sample subset: CD45RA+ positively selected. The sequence derives from a young man in good health. CDR3 residues: CASSLQPSYEQYF. DNA of the CDR3: TGCGCCAGCAGCCTCCAGCCCTCCTACGAGCAGTACTTC.